Below are 5 T cell receptor beta chains sequenced from a single sample in a study of T cells in women clearing cervical HPV infection. Only in-frame clones appear in the TCRdb table, and some are missing; sequencing was by immunoSEQ multiplex PCR. This listing includes tens of thousands of clones. The sequenced sample was blood buffy coat. The receptors derive from a woman aged 18 to 75 with a cervical HPV16 infection that either progressed to CIN3+ or cleared (not recorded which).

A note on this clone: The sequence runs out 3 residues before the end of the CDR3; the remainder is reconstructed from the germline J gene. The chain employs TRBV7-7 and TRBJ2-5; D possibly corresponds to TRBD1 (5 bases). The ends were cut back, 0 bases at V and 5 bases at J, with 7 bases in the middle. The CDR3 is made up of 13 amino acids. Germline V gives CDR1 SSHAT, CDR2 FNYEAQ (reference sequence). The CDR3 loop reads CASSLAKGETQYF. The sequenced CDR3 bases are TGTGCCAGCAGCTTAGCTAAGGGGGAGACC.

A word on this clone: The read terminates 3 residues before the CDR3 end, so the remaining end is supplied by the germline J gene. The V call is TRBV4-2, the J call TRBJ1-4; no firm D call. This CDR3 has 16 residues. Germline CDR1 LGHNA, CDR2 YNFKEQ. The V end was cut by 0 bases, the J end by 8 bases, with 16 bases between. The CDR3 is CASSQDIDKNGEKLFF. The CDR3 DNA, read in part, is TGTGCCAGCAGCCAAGATATAGACAAAAATGGGGAAAAA.

As concerns this clone: The CDR3 end is not reached by the read, which stops 3 residues before it; the germline J gene fills it in. The V gene is TRBV7-3, the J gene TRBJ1-3, with unresolved D. The CDR3 covers 13 residues. Trimming cost V 3 bases and J 4 bases, with 7 bases left between them. Germline values: CDR1 SGHTA, CDR2 FQGTGA. CDR3 DNA, as far as it was read: TGTGCCAGCAGCTTTGAGGCCGGAAACACC. It encodes CASSFEAGNT. The complete CDR3 sequence is CASSFEAGNTIYF.

A note on this clone: The sequence runs out 3 residues before the end of the CDR3; the remainder is reconstructed from the germline J gene. The gene calls are TRBV30 and TRBJ1-1, with a weak D call TRBD1 (5 bases). The CDR3 sequence is 13 residues long. Germline assignment: CDR1 GTSNPN and CDR2 SVGIG (reference sequence). CDR3 bases read: TGTGCCTGGAGTGTACGGGGGTCGGAAGAA. This encodes CAWSVRGSEE. The entire CDR3 protein reads CAWSVRGSEEAFF.

This CDR3 is CASSQEGTQYF. CDR3 DNA (partial): TGCGCCAGCAGCCAAGAAGGTACG. This chain uses TRBV4-1 with TRBJ2-3; D is unresolved. The read terminates 3 residues before the CDR3 end, so the remaining end is supplied by the germline J gene. V lost 0 bases to trimming and J lost 8 bases, with 3 bases between them. CDR1 and CDR2 (germline): MGHRA, YSYEKL. The CDR3 runs 11 residues.